This T cell receptor (beta chain) was captured in a study of T cell changes during pregnancy in multiple sclerosis. Using immunoSEQ multiplex PCR, the repertoire was profiled, and TCRdb retains in-frame clones only, with some absent. The sample includes fewer than 50,000 clones, roughly 94% of them seen just once. Between the trimmed V and J ends, which lost 6 bases and 8 bases, there was a span of 19 bases. Germline CDR1 MNHEY, CDR2 SVGAGI. The CDR3 sequence is 14 residues long. The TCR comes from a female donor with multiple sclerosis, enrolled in a pregnancy study. The chain couples TRBV6-5 to TRBJ1-2; maybe TRBD1 (5 bases). The sequenced sample was CD4+ T cells from peripheral blood mononuclear cells, obtained in the third trimester of pregnancy. The CDR3 DNA reads as TGTGCCAGCAGATTTCAAAGGGGTTTTGAGGGCTACACCTTC. Translating it yields CASRFQRGFEGYTF.